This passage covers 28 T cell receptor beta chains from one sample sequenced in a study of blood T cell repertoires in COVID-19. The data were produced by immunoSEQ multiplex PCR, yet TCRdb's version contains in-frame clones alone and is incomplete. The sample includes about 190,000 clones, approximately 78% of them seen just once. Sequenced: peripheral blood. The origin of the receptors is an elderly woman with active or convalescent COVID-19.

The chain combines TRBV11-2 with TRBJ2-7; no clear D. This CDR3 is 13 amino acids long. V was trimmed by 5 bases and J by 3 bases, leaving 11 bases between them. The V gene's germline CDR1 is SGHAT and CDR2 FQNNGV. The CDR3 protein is CASSPLLVYEQYF. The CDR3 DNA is TGTGCCAGCAGCCCCCTCCTTGTCTACGAGCAGTACTTC.

This chain's CDR3 is CASSGTSGGLVETQYF. In DNA form, the CDR3 reads TGTGCCAGCAGCGGGACTAGCGGGGGGCTGGTGGAGACCCAGTACTTC. The chain uses TRBV9 and TRBJ2-5; 14 bases are shared with TRBD2. V was clipped by 3 bases and J by 5 bases; unmatched bases: 6. This CDR3 contains 16 residues. The germline V gene has CDR1 SGDLS and CDR2 YYNGEE.

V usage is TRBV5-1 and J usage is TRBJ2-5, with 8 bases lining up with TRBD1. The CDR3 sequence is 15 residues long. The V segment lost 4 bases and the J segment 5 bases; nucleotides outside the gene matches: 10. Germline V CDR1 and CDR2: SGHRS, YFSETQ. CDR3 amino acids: CASSPYGQGVETQYF. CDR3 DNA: TGCGCCAGCAGCCCTTATGGACAGGGTGTGGAGACCCAGTACTTC.

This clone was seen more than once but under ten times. The CDR3 DNA follows: TGTGCCATCAGTGAGGGTGTAAGGGGGACAGGGACCTCGGGTACGCAGTATTTT. It is translated as CAISEGVRGTGTSGTQYF. This chain connects TRBV10-3 to TRBJ2-3, with 9 positions matching TRBD1. The junction had 17 bases not matched to a gene; V was cut back by 2 bases and J by 8 bases. Germline assignment: CDR1 ENHRY and CDR2 SYGVKD. The CDR3 has 18 amino acids.

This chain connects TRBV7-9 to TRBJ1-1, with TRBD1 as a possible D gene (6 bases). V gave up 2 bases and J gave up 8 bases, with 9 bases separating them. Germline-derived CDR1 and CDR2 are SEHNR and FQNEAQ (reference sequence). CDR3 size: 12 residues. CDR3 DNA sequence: TGTGCCAGCAGCTTACAGGACAGCGAAGCTTTCTTT. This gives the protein CASSLQDSEAFF.

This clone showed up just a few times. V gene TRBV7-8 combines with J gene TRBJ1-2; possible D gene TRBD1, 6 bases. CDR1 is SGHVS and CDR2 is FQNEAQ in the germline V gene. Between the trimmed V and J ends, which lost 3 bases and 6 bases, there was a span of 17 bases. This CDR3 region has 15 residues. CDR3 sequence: CASSFSAGTFNGYTF. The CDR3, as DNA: TGTGCCAGCAGCTTTTCCGCAGGGACATTTAATGGCTACACCTTC.

CDR3 sequence (DNA): TGTGCCAGCAGCGTAGCTTCGACATTCGCTGGAAACACCATATATTTT. The encoded protein is CASSVASTFAGNTIYF. The chain links TRBV9 to TRBJ1-3, with D hard to call. The CDR3 has 16 residues. In germline, CDR1 is SGDLS, CDR2 YYNGEE. Trimming removed 0 bases from V and 2 bases from J, with 12 bases in between.

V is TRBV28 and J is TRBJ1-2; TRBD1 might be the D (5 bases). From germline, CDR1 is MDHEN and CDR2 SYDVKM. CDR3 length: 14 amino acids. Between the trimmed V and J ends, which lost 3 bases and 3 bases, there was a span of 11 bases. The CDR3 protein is CASSLVGGDYGYTF. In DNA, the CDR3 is TGTGCCAGCAGTTTGGTGGGGGGAGACTATGGCTACACCTTC.

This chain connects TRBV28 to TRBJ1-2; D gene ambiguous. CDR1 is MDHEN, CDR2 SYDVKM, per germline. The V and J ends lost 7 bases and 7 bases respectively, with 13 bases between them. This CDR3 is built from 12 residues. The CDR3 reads CASIVAGGGYTF. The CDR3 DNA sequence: TGTGCCAGCATCGTGGCGGGAGGTGGCTACACCTTC.

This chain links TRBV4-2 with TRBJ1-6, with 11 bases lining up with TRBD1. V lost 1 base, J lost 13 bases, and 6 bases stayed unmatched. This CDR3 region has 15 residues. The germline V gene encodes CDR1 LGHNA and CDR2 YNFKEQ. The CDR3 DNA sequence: TGTGCCAGCAGCCAAGGCGGGACAGGGGGTCCCCCCCTCCACTTT. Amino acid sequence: CASSQGGTGGPPLHF.

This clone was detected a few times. CDR3 sequence (DNA): TGTGCCAGCAGCAAGACAGGGGGTATAGAGACCCAGTACTTC. The encoded protein is CASSKTGGIETQYF. The chain uses TRBV6-2 or TRBV6-3 and TRBJ2-5; 9 positions match TRBD1. The CDR3 is 14 residues long. V shed 6 bases and J 4 bases; nucleotides not matched to a gene: 6. Per the germline V gene, CDR1 is MNHEY and CDR2 is SVGEGT.

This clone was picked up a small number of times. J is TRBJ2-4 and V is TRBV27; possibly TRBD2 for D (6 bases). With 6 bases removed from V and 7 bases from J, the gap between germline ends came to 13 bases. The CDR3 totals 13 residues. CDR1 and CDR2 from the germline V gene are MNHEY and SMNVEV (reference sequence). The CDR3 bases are TGTGCCAGCAGGCCTAGCGATGACAACATTCAGTACTTC. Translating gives CASRPSDDNIQYF.

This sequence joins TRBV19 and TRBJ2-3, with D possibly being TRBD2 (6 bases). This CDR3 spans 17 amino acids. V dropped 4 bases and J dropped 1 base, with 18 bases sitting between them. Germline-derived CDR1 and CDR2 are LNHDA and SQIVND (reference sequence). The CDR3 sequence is CASSTETSNFGTDTQYF. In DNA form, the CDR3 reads TGTGCCAGTAGTACGGAAACTAGCAACTTTGGCACAGATACGCAGTATTTT.

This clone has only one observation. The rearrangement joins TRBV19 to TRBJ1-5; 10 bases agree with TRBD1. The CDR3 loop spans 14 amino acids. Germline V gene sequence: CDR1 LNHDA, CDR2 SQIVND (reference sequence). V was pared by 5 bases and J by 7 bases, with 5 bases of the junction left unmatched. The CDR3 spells CASSPGTGDQPQHF. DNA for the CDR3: TGTGCCAGTAGTCCCGGGACAGGGGACCAGCCCCAGCATTTT.

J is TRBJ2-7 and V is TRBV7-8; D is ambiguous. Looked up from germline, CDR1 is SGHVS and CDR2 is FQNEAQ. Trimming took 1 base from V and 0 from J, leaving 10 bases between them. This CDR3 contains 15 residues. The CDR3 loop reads CASSLDITYSYEQYF. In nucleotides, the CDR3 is TGTGCCAGCAGCTTAGACATAACGTACTCCTACGAGCAGTACTTC.

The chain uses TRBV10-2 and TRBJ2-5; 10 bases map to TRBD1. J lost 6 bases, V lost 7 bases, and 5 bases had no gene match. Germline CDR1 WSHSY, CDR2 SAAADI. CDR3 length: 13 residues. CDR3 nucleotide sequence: TGCGCCAGCACTGGACAGGGGGGAAAGACCCAGTACTTC. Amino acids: CASTGQGGKTQYF.

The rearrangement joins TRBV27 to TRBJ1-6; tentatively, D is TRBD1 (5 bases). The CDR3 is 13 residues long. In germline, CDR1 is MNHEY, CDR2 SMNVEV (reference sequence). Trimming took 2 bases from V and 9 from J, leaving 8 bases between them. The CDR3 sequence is CASSLGAGSPLHF. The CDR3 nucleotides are TGTGCCAGCAGTTTAGGGGCCGGTTCACCCCTCCACTTT.

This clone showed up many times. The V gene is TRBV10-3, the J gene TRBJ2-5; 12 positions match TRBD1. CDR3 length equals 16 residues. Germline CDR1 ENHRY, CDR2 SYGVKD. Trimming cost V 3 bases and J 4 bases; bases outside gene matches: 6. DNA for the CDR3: TGTGCCATCAGTGACCGGGACAGGGGGCGCGGAGAGACCCAGTACTTC. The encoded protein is CAISDRDRGRGETQYF.

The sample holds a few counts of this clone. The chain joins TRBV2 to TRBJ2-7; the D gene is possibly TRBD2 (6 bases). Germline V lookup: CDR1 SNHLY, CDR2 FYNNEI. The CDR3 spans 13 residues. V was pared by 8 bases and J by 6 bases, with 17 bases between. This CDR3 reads CASGRQGGSEQYF. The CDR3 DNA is TGTGCCAGCGGACGGCAGGGAGGATCCGAGCAGTACTTC.

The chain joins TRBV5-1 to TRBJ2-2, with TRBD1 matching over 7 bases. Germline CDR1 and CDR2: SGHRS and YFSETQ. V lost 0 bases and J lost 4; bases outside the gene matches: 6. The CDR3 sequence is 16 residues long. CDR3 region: CASSLGATGPTGELFF. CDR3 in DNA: TGCGCCAGCAGCTTGGGAGCGACAGGGCCCACCGGGGAGCTGTTTTTT.

The CDR3 coding sequence is TGTGCCATCAGTGAGTCGACGGGGAGTGGATCGGAAAAACTGTTTTTT. Amino acids: CAISESTGSGSEKLFF. This chain joins TRBV10-3 and TRBJ1-4; D is uncertain. The V end was cut by 0 bases, the J end by 8 bases, with 16 bases between. CDR1 and CDR2 from the germline V gene are ENHRY and SYGVKD. The CDR3 covers 16 residues.

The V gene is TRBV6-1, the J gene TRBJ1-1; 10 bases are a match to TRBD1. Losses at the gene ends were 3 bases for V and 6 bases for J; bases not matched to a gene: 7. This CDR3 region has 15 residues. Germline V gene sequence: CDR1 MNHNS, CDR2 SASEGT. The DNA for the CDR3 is TGTGCCAGCAGTGACCCGGGACAGGGGCGGGCTGAAGCTTTCTTT. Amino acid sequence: CASSDPGQGRAEAFF.

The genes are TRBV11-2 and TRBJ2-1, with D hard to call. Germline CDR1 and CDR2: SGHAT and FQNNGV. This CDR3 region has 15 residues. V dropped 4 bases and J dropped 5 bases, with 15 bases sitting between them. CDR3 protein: CASSSYPSEDNEQFF. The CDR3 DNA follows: TGTGCCAGCAGCTCTTACCCCTCTGAGGACAATGAGCAGTTCTTC. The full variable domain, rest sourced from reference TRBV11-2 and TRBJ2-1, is EAGVAQSPRYKIIEKRQSVAFWCNPISGHATLYWYQQILGQGPKLLIQFQNNGVVDDSQLPKDRFSAERLKGVDSTLKIQPAKLEDSAVYLCASSSYPSEDNEQFFGPGTRLTVL.

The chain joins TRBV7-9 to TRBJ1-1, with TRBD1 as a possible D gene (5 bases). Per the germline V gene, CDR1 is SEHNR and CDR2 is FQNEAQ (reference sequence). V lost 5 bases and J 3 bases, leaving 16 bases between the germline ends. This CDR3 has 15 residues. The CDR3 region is CASSPLGAGYTEAFF. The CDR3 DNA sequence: TGTGCCAGCAGCCCTCTTGGGGCAGGGTACACTGAAGCTTTCTTT. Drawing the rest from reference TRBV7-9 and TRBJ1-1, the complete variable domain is DTGVSQNPRHKITKRGQNVTFRCDPISEHNRLYWYRQTLGQGPEFLTYFQNEAQLEKSRLLSDRFSAERPKGSFSTLEIQRTEQGDSAMYLCASSPLGAGYTEAFFGQGTRLTVV.

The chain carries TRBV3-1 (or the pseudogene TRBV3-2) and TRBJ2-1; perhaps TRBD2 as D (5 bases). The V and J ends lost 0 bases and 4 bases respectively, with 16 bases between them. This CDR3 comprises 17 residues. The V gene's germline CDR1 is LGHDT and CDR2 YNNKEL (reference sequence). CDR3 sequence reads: CASSQDRSGRLYNEQFF. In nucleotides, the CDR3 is TGTGCCAGCAGCCAAGATCGTTCGGGCAGACTATACAATGAGCAGTTCTTC.

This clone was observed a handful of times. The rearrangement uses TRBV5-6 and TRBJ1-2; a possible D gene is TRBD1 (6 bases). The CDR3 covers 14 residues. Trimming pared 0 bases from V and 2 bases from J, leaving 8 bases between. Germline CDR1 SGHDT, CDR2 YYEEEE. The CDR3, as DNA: TGTGCCAGCAGCTTGGGGGGGCAAAACTATGGCTACACCTTC. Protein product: CASSLGGQNYGYTF.

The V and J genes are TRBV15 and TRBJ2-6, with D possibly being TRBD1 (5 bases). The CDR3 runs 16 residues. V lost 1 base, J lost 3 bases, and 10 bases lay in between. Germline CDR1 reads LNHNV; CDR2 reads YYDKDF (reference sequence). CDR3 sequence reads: CATSRAQGIGANVLTF. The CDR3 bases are TGTGCCACCAGCAGAGCGCAGGGTATTGGGGCCAACGTCCTGACTTTC. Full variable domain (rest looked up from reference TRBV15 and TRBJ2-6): DAMVIQNPRYQVTQFGKPVTLSCSQTLNHNVMYWYQQKSSQAPKLLFHYYDKDFNNEADTPDNFQSRRPNTSFCFLDIRSPGLGDTAMYLCATSRAQGIGANVLTFGAGSRLTVL.

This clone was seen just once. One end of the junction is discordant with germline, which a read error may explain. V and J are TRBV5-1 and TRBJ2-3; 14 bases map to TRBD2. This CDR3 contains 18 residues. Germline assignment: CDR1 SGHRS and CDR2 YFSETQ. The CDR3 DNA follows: TGCGCCAGCAGATTGGACAGGGGACTAGCGGGGGGCACAGATACGCAGTATTTT. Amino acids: CASRLDRGLAGGTDTQYF.